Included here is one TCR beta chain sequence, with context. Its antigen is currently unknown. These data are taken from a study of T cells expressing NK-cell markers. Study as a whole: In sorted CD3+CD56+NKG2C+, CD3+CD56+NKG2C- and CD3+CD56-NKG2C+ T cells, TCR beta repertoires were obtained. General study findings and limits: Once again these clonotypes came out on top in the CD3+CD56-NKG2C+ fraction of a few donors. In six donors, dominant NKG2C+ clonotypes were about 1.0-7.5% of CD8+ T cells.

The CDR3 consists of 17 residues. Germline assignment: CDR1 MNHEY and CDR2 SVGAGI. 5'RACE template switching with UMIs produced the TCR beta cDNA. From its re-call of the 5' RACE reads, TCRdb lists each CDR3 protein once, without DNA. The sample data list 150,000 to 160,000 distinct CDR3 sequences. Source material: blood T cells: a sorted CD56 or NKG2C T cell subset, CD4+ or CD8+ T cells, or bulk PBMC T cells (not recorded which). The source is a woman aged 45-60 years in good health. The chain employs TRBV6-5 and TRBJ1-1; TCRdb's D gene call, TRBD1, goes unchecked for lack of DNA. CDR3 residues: CASSYSTGRSLNTEAFF.